This is a list of T cell receptor beta chains from one sample in a study of T cells in localized non-small cell lung cancer. Using immunoSEQ multiplex PCR, the repertoire was profiled, and TCRdb retains in-frame clones only, with some absent. The sample includes some 27,000 clones, around nine tenths of them seen just once. Here the sequenced sample was peripheral blood, taken before any cancer treatment. The receptor source for this set is a woman aged 18 to 55 with stage I lung adenocarcinoma. CDR3s include the opening cysteine and the closing phenylalanine or tryptophan. The D gene is left open where the match is weak. Rows may omit the clone size; those that give it use once, few, many or a size class.

d_call	j_call	v_call	clone_size	cdr3_aa	cdr3_nt
TRBD1	TRBJ2-7	TRBV15	.	CATSIGQGYAEQYF	TGTGCCACCAGCATAGGACAGGGATACGCCGAGCAGTACTTC
.	TRBJ2-7	TRBV7-9	.	CASSLDYYEQYF	TGTGCCAGCAGCTTAGACTACTACGAGCAGTACTTC
.	TRBJ2-7	TRBV5-1	.	CASSLAGTFYEQYF	TGCGCCAGCAGCTTGGCCGGGACTTTCTACGAGCAGTACTTC
TRBD2	TRBJ2-3	TRBV6-1	.	CASSDLLAGAVTTDTQYF	TGTGCCAGCAGTGACTTACTAGCGGGAGCAGTAACAACAGATACGCAGTATTTT
.	TRBJ1-2	TRBV9	.	CASSARVGYGYTF	TGTGCCAGCAGCGCCCGGGTGGGATATGGCTACACCTTC
.	TRBJ1-5	TRBV6-1	once	CASSEAAVVSNQPQHF	TGTGCCAGCAGTGAAGCGGCAGTCGTTAGCAATCAGCCCCAGCATTTT
.	TRBJ1-4	TRBV9	.	CAGSVNGQPTNEKLFF	TGTGCCGGCAGCGTAAACGGGCAGCCTACTAATGAAAAACTGTTTTTT
.	TRBJ2-3	TRBV25-1	.	CASSENIQVLTDTQYF	TGTGCCAGCAGTGAAAATATACAGGTCCTTACAGATACGCAGTATTTT
TRBD2	TRBJ2-7	TRBV28	.	CASSSGTSGSYEQYF	TGTGCCAGCAGTTCGGGGACTAGCGGGAGCTACGAGCAGTACTTC
.	TRBJ2-3	TRBV2	.	CASTLTASTDTQYF	TGTGCCAGCACCCTGACAGCTAGCACAGATACGCAGTATTTT
.	TRBJ1-1	TRBV5-1	.	CASSLDLFGTEAFF	TGCGCCAGCAGCTTGGACCTCTTTGGCACTGAAGCTTTCTTT
.	TRBJ2-7	TRBV2	.	CASSELGPEQYF	TGTGCCAGCAGTGAGCTGGGCCCAGAGCAGTACTTC
TRBD2	TRBJ2-5	TRBV25-1	.	CASTVGLAGEETQYF	TGTGCCAGCACAGTCGGACTAGCGGGAGAAGAGACCCAGTACTTC
.	TRBJ1-1	TRBV30	.	CAWSPAGTEAFF	TGTGCCTGGAGTCCCGCCGGGACAGAAGCTTTCTTT
.	TRBJ1-2	TRBV29-1	.	CSVRFLDSPTF	TGCAGCGTCCGGTTCCTAGACAGTCCGACTTTC
.	TRBJ1-4	TRBV30	.	CAWSRQINEKLFF	TGTGCCTGGAGTAGACAGATTAATGAAAAACTGTTTTTT
.	TRBJ1-5	TRBV6-5	.	CASQDSSNQPQHF	TGTGCCAGTCAGGACAGCTCCAATCAGCCCCAGCATTTT
TRBD1	TRBJ1-5	TRBV18	.	CASSYGTGGNQPQHF	TGTGCCAGCTCTTACGGGACAGGGGGAAATCAGCCCCAGCATTTT
.	TRBJ2-5	TRBV7-8	.	CASTLPSSSYLGETQYF	TGTGCCAGCACCCTTCCCTCCTCTAGTTACCTCGGAGAGACCCAGTACTTC
.	TRBJ2-7	TRBV28	.	CASSLPVANRYEQYF	TGTGCCAGCAGTTTACCCGTGGCGAACCGATACGAGCAGTACTTC
.	TRBJ2-1	TRBV11-2	once	CASSLTGSLFDEQFF	TGTGCCAGCAGCTTGACAGGTTCGTTGTTTGATGAGCAGTTCTTC
.	TRBJ2-2	TRBV25-1	.	CASSERGRQTGELFF	TGTGCCAGCAGTGAGCGTGGGAGACAAACCGGGGAGCTGTTTTTT
.	TRBJ1-5	TRBV6-6	.	CASTAATNQPQHF	TGTGCCAGCACAGCAGCCACAAATCAGCCCCAGCATTTT
.	TRBJ2-1	TRBV5-6	.	CASSLVHSRGYNEQFF	TGTGCCAGCAGCTTGGTACATAGTCGGGGGTACAATGAGCAGTTCTTC
.	TRBJ2-7	TRBV29-1	.	CSVGPPIRQAGIYEQYF	TGCAGCGTTGGCCCCCCTATCAGACAGGCGGGCATCTACGAGCAGTACTTC
TRBD2	TRBJ2-3	TRBV5-1	once	CASSPYGLAAGDTQYF	TGCGCCAGCAGCCCGTACGGACTAGCGGCTGGGGATACGCAGTATTTT
.	TRBJ2-3	TRBV9	.	CASSVKGETDTQYF	TGTGCCAGCAGCGTAAAGGGCGAGACGGATACGCAGTATTTT
.	TRBJ1-2	TRBV28	.	CASSRGHVYGYTF	TGTGCCAGCAGTAGGGGACACGTCTATGGCTACACCTTC
.	TRBJ1-1	TRBV11-3	.	CASSGSSFIGDTEAFF	TGTGCCAGCAGCGGCTCTTCGTTTATTGGGGACACTGAAGCTTTCTTT
.	TRBJ1-5	TRBV6-1	.	CASSELDNSNQPQHF	TGTGCCAGCAGTGAACTAGATAATAGCAATCAGCCCCAGCATTTT
.	TRBJ1-2	TRBV5-4	.	CASSSQRDNPSSGYTF	TGTGCCAGCAGCTCTCAACGGGACAATCCCTCCAGTGGCTACACCTTC
TRBD1	TRBJ1-1	TRBV6-1	.	CASSGQTGRLNTEAFF	TGTGCCAGCAGTGGGCAGACAGGGAGGTTGAACACTGAAGCTTTCTTT
.	TRBJ2-2	TRBV19	.	CATQLGGGTGELFF	TGTGCCACCCAACTGGGGGGTGGCACCGGGGAGCTGTTTTTT
.	TRBJ2-1	TRBV5-1	.	CASSLAAEYNEQFF	TGCGCCAGCAGCTTGGCCGCTGAGTACAATGAGCAGTTCTTC
.	TRBJ1-1	TRBV2	.	CASSREGEDTEAFF	TGTGCCAGCAGTCGGGAGGGGGAGGACACTGAAGCTTTCTTT
.	TRBJ2-6	TRBV28	.	CASSQPGEPSGANVLTF	TGTGCCAGCAGTCAACCGGGGGAACCCTCTGGGGCCAACGTCCTGACTTTC
.	TRBJ2-7	TRBV29-1	.	CSVTRGLGYEQYF	TGCAGCGTTACCCGGGGTCTGGGCTACGAGCAGTACTTC
.	TRBJ1-4	TRBV5-6	.	CASSLPGGEEKLFF	TGTGCCAGCAGCTTGCCCGGGGGGGAAGAAAAACTGTTTTTT
.	TRBJ1-2	TRBV27	once	CASSPIEGGYTF	TGTGCCAGCAGTCCCATTGAAGGCGGCTACACCTTC
.	TRBJ2-7	TRBV18	.	CASSRGEASGGTYEQYF	TGTGCCAGCTCACGGGGAGAGGCAAGTGGTGGGACCTACGAGCAGTACTTC
.	TRBJ2-5	TRBV30	.	CASSRQYQETQYF	TGTGCCTCCAGCAGGCAGTACCAAGAGACCCAGTACTTC
.	TRBJ2-2	TRBV30	.	CAWNPGSGTGELFF	TGTGCCTGGAACCCCGGGAGCGGTACCGGGGAGCTGTTTTTT
.	TRBJ2-2	TRBV19	.	CASRKRGSTGELFF	TGTGCCAGTAGGAAAAGGGGGAGCACCGGGGAGCTGTTTTTT
.	TRBJ2-2	TRBV19	few	CASSIGPRGELFF	TGTGCCAGTAGTATAGGCCCTAGGGGGGAGCTGTTTTTT
TRBD2	TRBJ2-5	TRBV7-3	.	CASSLAGVGTQYF	TGTGCCAGCAGCTTAGCGGGAGTGGGGACCCAGTACTTC
.	TRBJ2-5	TRBV7-8	.	CASSLGGTAQETQYF	TGTGCCAGCAGCTTAGGGGGTACAGCCCAAGAGACCCAGTACTTC
.	TRBJ1-1	TRBV4-1	.	CASSQDLARRNTEAFF	TGCGCCAGCAGCCAAGATCTTGCCAGGAGGAACACTGAAGCTTTCTTT
.	TRBJ2-2	TRBV7-9	.	CASSPAGPDTGELFF	TGTGCCAGCAGCCCGGCCGGACCGGACACCGGGGAGCTGTTTTTT
.	TRBJ1-6	TRBV4-1	.	CASSQDLWAANSPLHF	TGCGCCAGCAGCCAAGATCTATGGGCAGCTAATTCACCCCTCCACTTT